One sample yielded the 17 T cell receptor beta chains listed below, sequenced in a study of molecular identifiers for immune sequencing clone quantification. Each CDR3 protein is one row after TCRdb ran MiXCR on the PCR reads. The data show approximately 550,000 distinct CDR3 sequences, about 26% seen once. Material: naive CD8+ T cells from blood, with Jurkat cell RNA spiked in. The sample's subset: FACS-sorted CD8+CD4-CCR7+CD45RA+ naive T cells. Source of these receptors: a human donor in good health. Some libraries in this study had Jurkat cell RNA spiked in.

The chain uses TRBV7-2 and TRBJ2-3; no clear D gene. Per germline, CDR1 SGHTA and CDR2 FQGNSA. The CDR3 covers 15 residues. V was clipped by 1 base and J by 2 bases, with 10 bases between them. The CDR3 spells CASSLVFGFTDTQYF. The CDR3 DNA sequence: TGTGCCAGCAGCTTAGTCTTCGGCTTCACAGATACGCAGTATTTT.

The genes are TRBV12-3 or TRBV12-4 and TRBJ2-2, with D possibly TRBD2 on 6 matching bases. The V and J ends lost 5 bases and 7 bases respectively, with 14 bases between them. This CDR3 has 14 residues. CDR3 coding DNA: TGTGCCAGCAGTGCGGGATCGCCGAGCGGGGAGCTGTTTTTT. Translated, it gives CASSAGSPSGELFF.

This clonotype was picked up many times. The genes are TRBV13 and TRBJ2-7; D is undetermined. CDR3 size: 12 residues. Between the trimmed V and J ends, which lost 6 bases and 1 base, there was a span of 7 bases. Germline V gives CDR1 PRHDT, CDR2 FYEKMQ (reference sequence). Here the CDR3 reads CASRGASYEQYF. The CDR3, as DNA: TGTGCCAGCAGAGGTGCGTCCTACGAGCAGTACTTC.

This clonotype turned up a few times. V is TRBV20-1 and J is TRBJ2-2; TRBD2 is a possible D gene (5 bases). There are 15 residues in the CDR3. The germline V and J ends were trimmed by 0 bases and 9 bases, with 17 bases remaining between them. Germline V gene lookup returns CDR1 DFQATT and CDR2 SNEGSKA (reference sequence). In DNA form, the CDR3 reads TGCAGTGCTAGAGATTACGGGGATGCCGGGAGGGAGCTGTTTTTT. Its translation: CSARDYGDAGRELFF.

In the case of this clonotype: A much larger clone differs by one base, so this may be a read error. The V gene is TRBV28, the J gene TRBJ1-6, with TRBD1 matching 10 bases. Germline V gene data show CDR1 as MDHEN and CDR2 as SYDVKM. The CDR3 is 16 amino acids. The CDR3 nucleotides are TGTGCCAGCAGTCCCTGGGACAGGGGAGCTAGATCACGCCTCCACTTT. Translation gives CASSPWDRGARSRLHF.

The rearrangement joins TRBV4-3 to TRBJ2-2, with D uncertain. The CDR3 loop spans 15 amino acids. Trimming removed 0 bases from V and 3 bases from J, with 8 bases in between. Germline assignment: CDR1 LGHNA and CDR2 YSLEER. The chain's CDR3 is CASSQDDLHTGELFF. CDR3 nucleotide sequence: TGCGCCAGCAGCCAAGATGACCTTCACACCGGGGAGCTGTTTTTT.

Comments on this clonotype: A much larger clone lies a single base off, so this may be a read error. This chain joins TRBV6-2 or TRBV6-3 and TRBJ1-2; D is uncertain. V gave up 6 bases and J gave up 0 bases, with 8 bases separating them. Germline V CDR1 and CDR2: MNHEY, SVGEGT. The CDR3 contains 13 residues. CDR3 in amino acids: CASSEPANYGYTF. The CDR3 DNA reads TGTGCCAGCAGCGAGCCAGCTAACTATGGCTACACCTTC.

V is TRBV30 and J is TRBJ2-2; D ambiguous. In germline, CDR1 is GTSNPN, CDR2 SVGIG (reference sequence). Trimming left V 0 bases short and J 8 bases short, with 10 bases between. The CDR3 sequence is 13 residues long. The chain's CDR3 is CAWSVIGNGELFF. The CDR3 DNA sequence: TGTGCCTGGAGTGTAATAGGGAATGGGGAGCTGTTTTTT. Combining the CDR3 with reference TRBV30 and TRBJ2-2 gives the whole variable domain SQTIHQWPATLVQPVGSPLSLECTVEGTSNPNLYWYRQAAGRGLQLLFYSVGIGQISSEVPQNLSASRPQDRQFILSSKKLLLSDSGFYLCAWSVIGNGELFFGEGSRLTVL.

This rearrangement joins TRBV27 to TRBJ2-3; a possible D gene is TRBD1 (5 bases). CDR1 is MNHEY, CDR2 SMNVEV, per germline (reference sequence). The CDR3 loop spans 16 amino acids. Between the trimmed V and J ends, which lost 7 bases and 0 bases, there was a span of 17 bases. The CDR3 protein is CASTKGRGRSTDTQYF. CDR3 DNA: TGTGCCAGCACAAAGGGAAGGGGTCGCAGCACAGATACGCAGTATTTT.

As regards this clonotype: One end of the junction is discordant with germline, which a read error may explain. The gene calls are TRBV6-5 and TRBJ2-2, with D hard to call. CDR1 and CDR2 from the germline V gene are MNHEY and SVGAGI. This CDR3 comprises 13 residues. CDR3 DNA sequence: TGTGCCAGCGGTTACCTTAACACCGGGGAGCTGTTTTTT. As protein: CASGYLNTGELFF.

This clonotype was observed at least ten times. The rearrangement uses TRBV7-9 and TRBJ2-7, with D perhaps matching TRBD2 (5 bases). Germline V gene data show CDR1 as SEHNR and CDR2 as FQNEAQ (reference sequence). Trimming stripped 0 bases from V and 0 bases from J, with 9 bases between. The CDR3 sequence is 15 residues long. Here the CDR3 reads CASSLAGTSSYEQYF. The CDR3 DNA follows: TGTGCCAGCAGCTTAGCCGGCACTAGCTCCTACGAGCAGTACTTC. The whole variable domain, filled in from reference TRBV7-9 and TRBJ2-7, reads DTGVSQNPRHKITKRGQNVTFRCDPISEHNRLYWYRQTLGQGPEFLTYFQNEAQLEKSRLLSDRFSAERPKGSFSTLEIQRTEQGDSAMYLCASSLAGTSSYEQYFGPGTRLTVT.

This rearrangement joins TRBV6-2 or TRBV6-3 to TRBJ2-7; 8 bases line up with TRBD2. V lost 6 bases and J lost 3; bases outside the gene matches: 22. Per germline, CDR1 MNHEY and CDR2 SVGEGT. CDR3 length: 19 amino acids. CDR3: CASRPGLVLGRGGVYEQYF. In DNA form, the CDR3 reads TGTGCCAGCAGACCCGGACTGGTGCTGGGACGGGGGGGAGTCTACGAGCAGTACTTC.

Only one count was recorded for this clonotype. This may arise from a read error, as a much more abundant clone is one base away. The V and J genes are TRBV29-1 and TRBJ2-7, with D tentatively TRBD1 or TRBD2 (6 bases each). CDR1 is SQVTM and CDR2 is ANQGSEA in the germline V gene. The CDR3 length is 14 residues. The CDR3 here is CCVEEKGGGYEQYF. In nucleotides, the CDR3 is TGCTGCGTTGAAGAAAAGGGGGGCGGCTACGAGCAGTACTTC.

This clonotype came up a few times. The chain recombines TRBV20-1 with TRBJ2-3; D gene uncertain. The germline V gene has CDR1 DFQATT and CDR2 SNEGSKA (reference sequence). The CDR3 runs 15 residues. V was clipped by 0 bases and J by 2 bases, with 12 bases between them. CDR3 sequence reads: CSARDPGRFTDTQYF. Here the CDR3 DNA reads TGCAGTGCTAGAGACCCCGGCAGGTTCACAGATACGCAGTATTTT.

This clonotype was observed a handful of times. V and J are TRBV7-9 and TRBJ1-1, with unresolved D. Germline values: CDR1 SEHNR, CDR2 FQNEAQ (reference sequence). Trimming left V 4 bases short and J 6 bases short, with 9 bases between. The CDR3 totals 12 residues. The chain's CDR3 is CASSSMTAEAFF. The CDR3 DNA reads TGTGCCAGCAGCTCCATGACCGCTGAAGCTTTCTTT.

The chain recombines TRBV2 with TRBJ1-5; D uncertain. V shed 8 bases and J shed 3 bases, with 17 bases lying between them. The CDR3 length is 15 residues. CDR1 and CDR2 (germline): SNHLY, FYNNEI. CDR3 loop: CASSTSRINNQPQHF. In nucleotides, the CDR3 is TGTGCCAGCTCTACAAGCAGGATTAACAATCAGCCCCAGCATTTT.

Only one count was recorded for this clonotype. A much larger clonotype is one base distant, so this may be a read error. The CDR3 nucleotides are TGTGCCAGCGCCCCCTGGGCCAAAACTTCAGAGACCCTGTACTTC. Translation gives CASAPWAKTSETLYF. The chain is built from TRBV12-3 or TRBV12-4 and TRBJ2-5, with D unclear. The CDR3 runs to 15 residues.